What follows are 4 T cell receptor beta chains derived from one specimen sequenced in a study of CD8 T cells in Susac syndrome. Random hexamers served to reverse transcribe roughly 0.45 to 1 ug RNA. One entry per CDR3 protein, called by TCRdb with MiXCR from the immunoSEQ multiplex PCR reads. The table has about 300,000 distinct CDR3 sequences, about 92% seen once; the top ten hold around 0.07%. The sample comprised CD4+ T cells from PBMCs. All receptors derive from a human donor with multiple sclerosis.

Here the CDR3 DNA reads TGTGCCAGCAGCCAGGAGGAGGGGAGATCCTACGAGCAGTACTTC. Protein: CASSQEEGRSYEQYF. The chain is built from TRBV3-1 and TRBJ2-7; D perhaps matches TRBD2 (6 bases). Germline CDR1 LGHDT, CDR2 YNNKEL (reference sequence). Trimming cost V 3 bases and J 1 base, with 13 bases left between them. CDR3 length: 15 residues.

The chain employs TRBV2 and TRBJ1-1; unclear D gene. Trimming removed 4 bases at V and 8 bases at J, with 11 bases between. The CDR3 is 12 amino acids. Germline-derived CDR1 and CDR2 are SNHLY and FYNNEI. The CDR3 DNA is TGTGCCAGCAGTGTAAGGCGATCCGAAGCTTTCTTT. This gives the protein CASSVRRSEAFF. Full variable domain (rest looked up from reference TRBV2 and TRBJ1-1): EPEVTQTPSHQVTQMGQEVILRCVPISNHLYFYWYRQILGQKVEFLVSFYNNEISEKSEIFDDQFSVERPDGSNFTLKIRSTKLEDSAMYFCASSVRRSEAFFGQGTRLTVV.

J is TRBJ2-5 and V is TRBV19; tentatively, D is TRBD1 (5 bases). CDR1 and CDR2 from the germline V gene are LNHDA and SQIVND (reference sequence). The CDR3 is 14 residues long. The V end was cut by 5 bases, the J end by 5 bases, with 15 bases between. The CDR3 DNA reads TGTGCCAGTAGTTTCGGCAGGGCCTATGAGACCCAGTACTTC. Residues: CASSFGRAYETQYF.

The V gene is TRBV30, the J gene TRBJ1-2; D is perhaps TRBD1 (5 bases). This CDR3 spans 14 amino acids. Germline loops: CDR1 GTSNPN, CDR2 SVGIG (reference sequence). V shed 3 bases and J shed 3 bases, with 14 bases lying between them. CDR3 nucleotides: TGTGCCTGGAGCGGGGACGAATTCTACTATGGCTACACCTTC. Protein: CAWSGDEFYYGYTF.